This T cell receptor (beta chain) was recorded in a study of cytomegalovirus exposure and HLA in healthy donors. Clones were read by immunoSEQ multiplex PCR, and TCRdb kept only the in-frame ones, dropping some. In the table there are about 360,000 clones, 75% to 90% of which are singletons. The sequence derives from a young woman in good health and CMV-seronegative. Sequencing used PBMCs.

In DNA form, the CDR3 reads TGTGCCAGCAGTTCCGGGACAGGGGAGTACGAGCAGTACTTC. As protein: CASSSGTGEYEQYF. J is TRBJ2-7 and V is TRBV5-4, with TRBD1 matching over 10 bases. J was trimmed by 4 bases and V by 5 bases; bases with no gene match: 6. CDR1 is SGHNT and CDR2 is YYREEE in the germline V gene (reference sequence). The CDR3 runs 14 residues.